This T cell receptor (beta chain) was captured by sequencing in a study of CD4 and CD8 cells across lung adenocarcinoma regions. This clonotype showed up just a few times. A single base separates this from a much larger clone, so it may be a read error. One entry per CDR3 protein results from TCRdb running MiXCR on the PCR reads. The data show around 20,000 distinct CDR3 sequences, with about 46% seen just once and less than 20% held by the top ten. Germline V lookup: CDR1 SGHRS, CDR2 YFSETQ. The CDR3 consists of 11 residues. The V gene lost 1 base and the J gene lost 13 bases, with 9 bases spanning the gap. Donors had localized lung adenocarcinoma, a non-small cell lung cancer.

The TCR originated in a male donor with lung adenocarcinoma. The CD4 and CD8 labels of this study may be unreliable. Sequenced: CD4+ T cells from the margin of a lung tumor. V usage is TRBV5-1 and J usage is TRBJ2-4; D ambiguous. CDR3 loop: CASSLFGEQYF. CDR3 DNA: TGCGCCAGCAGCTTGTTCGGTGAGCAGTACTTC. Variable domain in full (rest from reference TRBV5-1 and TRBJ2-4): KAGVTQTPRYLIKTRGQQVTLSCSPISGHRSVSWYQQTPGQGLQFLFEYFSETQRNKGNFPGRFSGRQFSNSRSEMNVSTLELGDSALYLCASSLFGEQYFGAGTRLSVL.